Listed below are T cell receptor beta chains from one sample, sequenced in a study of blood T cells in healthy people across ages. TCRdb ran MiXCR on the 5' RACE reads and lists one entry per CDR3 protein. Here the sample spans about 1.6 million distinct CDR3 sequences, around 36% being singletons. Sequenced input: blood. The receptor set was obtained from a woman aged 30 to 39 in good health. The CDR3 runs from the conserved cysteine through the conserved F or W. Fields, in order: J gene, clone size, V gene, D gene, CDR3 protein, CDR3 DNA. D genes are given only for firm matches. The size entry is marked missing in some rows and otherwise reads once, few, many or a size class.

TRBJ2-7 NA TRBV28 TRBD1 CASSDSGQGHSYEQYF TGTGCCAGCAGTGACTCCGGACAGGGGCACTCCTACGAGCAGTACTTC
TRBJ2-3 few TRBV7-3 TRBD2 CASSRAGTISTDTQYF TGTGCCAGCAGCCGAGCGGGAACTATAAGCACAGATACGCAGTATTTT
TRBJ2-3 few TRBV5-1 NA CASRPLSTDTQYF TGCGCCAGCAGGCCCCTCAGCACAGATACGCAGTATTTT
TRBJ1-1 few TRBV6-6 TRBD1 CASTAGGYTEAFF TGTGCCAGCACGGCAGGGGGGTACACTGAAGCTTTCTTT
TRBJ1-2 NA TRBV7-2 NA CASSLGLEGNYGYTF TGTGCCAGCAGCTTAGGGTTAGAGGGTAACTATGGCTACACCTTC
TRBJ2-1 NA TRBV11-2 NA CASSLGPIPGGYNEQFF TGTGCCAGCAGCTTAGGCCCAATCCCCGGAGGTTACAATGAGCAGTTCTTC
TRBJ2-7 few TRBV5-1 TRBD1 CASSPFRDSKYEQYF TGCGCCAGCAGCCCTTTCCGGGACAGTAAATACGAGCAGTACTTC
TRBJ2-3 few TRBV20-1 TRBD2 CSPSGGADTQYF TGCAGCCCTAGCGGGGGGGCAGATACGCAGTATTTT
TRBJ2-3 NA TRBV2 NA CAREDSRTDTQYF TGTGCCAGGGAGGACAGTCGCACAGATACGCAGTATTTT
TRBJ2-3 few TRBV24-1 TRBD1 CATSDQTQGVDTQYF TGTGCCACCAGTGATCAGACCCAGGGGGTGGATACGCAGTATTTT
TRBJ2-7 many TRBV5-1 TRBD1 CASRQGGTYEQYF TGCGCCAGCAGACAGGGGGGAACCTACGAGCAGTACTTC
TRBJ1-2 few TRBV7-9 NA CASSLGEFYGYTF TGTGCCAGCAGCTTAGGAGAATTCTATGGCTACACCTTC
TRBJ2-1 few TRBV11-3 NA CASSLSGQNSYNEQFF TGTGCCAGCAGCTTAAGTGGACAGAACTCCTACAATGAGCAGTTCTTC
TRBJ2-1 NA TRBV20-1 TRBD1 CSEARGTGVDEQFF TGCAGTGAAGCCCGAGGGACAGGGGTCGATGAGCAGTTCTTC
TRBJ2-7 few TRBV5-1 TRBD2 CASSLQRGSYEQYF TGCGCCAGCAGCTTGCAGCGGGGGTCCTACGAGCAGTACTTC
TRBJ2-1 many TRBV5-1 TRBD2 CASSPRTSGLHEQFF TGCGCCAGCAGCCCCCGGACTAGCGGGTTACATGAGCAGTTCTTC
TRBJ1-4 NA TRBV11-2 NA CASSFGSGEKLFF TGTGCCAGCAGCTTCGGGTCGGGTGAAAAACTGTTTTTT
TRBJ2-3 NA TRBV7-9 TRBD2 CASSTTTSGPSGDTQYF TGTGCCAGCAGCACGACGACTAGCGGGCCCTCGGGTGATACGCAGTATTTT
TRBJ2-4 few TRBV27 NA CASSSWGSKNIQYF TGTGCCAGCAGTTCCTGGGGAAGCAAAAACATTCAGTACTTC
TRBJ2-7 once TRBV5-1 NA CASSSGNSVEQYF TGCGCCAGCAGCTCAGGGAATTCGGTCGAGCAGTACTTC
TRBJ2-3 few TRBV4-1 TRBD2 CASSQVTGGGADTQYF TGCGCCAGCAGCCAAGTCACGGGCGGGGGGGCAGATACGCAGTATTTT
TRBJ1-1 few TRBV7-9 NA CASSNRGGKNTEAFF TGTGCCAGCAGCAATCGAGGGGGGAAGAACACTGAAGCTTTCTTT
TRBJ1-1 NA TRBV2 NA CASRGTPREAFF TGTGCCAGCAGGGGGACTCCGAGAGAAGCTTTCTTT
TRBJ1-1 NA TRBV11-3 TRBD1 CASSLNLREGQLNTEAFF TGTGCCAGCAGCTTAAATCTAAGGGAGGGACAGCTGAACACTGAAGCTTTCTTT
TRBJ1-4 NA TRBV6-5 NA CTSRTRYYPIRFF TGTACCAGCAGGACCCGGTACTACCCAATACGGTTTTTT
TRBJ2-5 NA TRBV24-1 NA CATSTPRGGQETQYF TGTGCCACCAGTACCCCGAGGGGGGGACAAGAGACCCAGTACTTC
TRBJ2-6 few TRBV28 NA CASTKGGAFGANVLTF TGTGCCAGCACTAAAGGGGGGGCCTTTGGGGCCAACGTCCTGACTTTC
TRBJ2-1 many TRBV29-1 NA CSGVDRNNEQFF TGCAGCGGGGTGGACAGAAACAATGAGCAGTTCTTC
TRBJ1-2 few TRBV28 TRBD1 CASSLGQGGFGGYTF TGTGCCAGCAGTTTGGGACAGGGGGGATTCGGGGGCTACACCTTC
TRBJ2-1 few TRBV4-1 NA CASSQDPLGAPLYNEQFF TGCGCCAGCAGCCAAGATCCTCTAGGGGCCCCCCTCTACAATGAGCAGTTCTTC
TRBJ1-2 NA TRBV12-3/TRBV12-4 TRBD1 CASRATGGYNYGYTF TGTGCCAGCAGAGCCACAGGGGGATATAACTATGGCTACACCTTC
TRBJ1-5 NA TRBV28 NA CASSFRTLGQPQHF TGTGCCAGCAGTTTCAGGACCCTAGGACAGCCCCAGCATTTT
TRBJ2-1 NA TRBV6-1 NA CASSEAGVAAGNEQFF TGTGCCAGCAGTGAAGCGGGGGTAGCGGCGGGAAATGAGCAGTTCTTC
TRBJ2-3 NA TRBV27 TRBD1 CASSQARQGPDTQYF TGTGCCAGCAGTCAGGCACGACAGGGACCAGATACGCAGTATTTT
TRBJ2-1 NA TRBV5-1 TRBD1 CASSLVLDRDEQFF TGCGCCAGCAGCCTAGTGCTAGACAGGGATGAGCAGTTCTTC
TRBJ2-2 NA TRBV7-3 NA CASSPILANTGELFF TGTGCCAGCAGCCCAATACTAGCGAACACCGGGGAGCTGTTTTTT
TRBJ2-2 NA TRBV20-1 TRBD2 CSASGGGFNGELFF TGCAGTGCTAGTGGCGGGGGGTTTAACGGGGAGCTGTTTTTT
TRBJ2-1 NA TRBV7-9 TRBD2 CASSPTSEAGIYNEQFF TGTGCCAGCAGCCCCACCTCCGAAGCGGGAATCTACAATGAGCAGTTCTTC
TRBJ2-1 few TRBV12-3/TRBV12-4 NA CASSIAGHNEQFF TGTGCCAGCAGTATCGCTGGACACAATGAGCAGTTCTTC
TRBJ1-3 few TRBV4-1 NA CASSQDRILLPGNTIYF TGCGCCAGCAGCCAAGACCGGATCCTTCTACCTGGAAACACCATATATTTT
TRBJ2-3 NA TRBV12-3/TRBV12-4 NA CASSFPGMGADAQYF TGTGCCAGCAGTTTTCCAGGGATGGGAGCAGATGCGCAGTATTTT
TRBJ1-2 few TRBV27 NA CASSPSETRPLYGYTF TGTGCCAGCAGTCCTTCGGAGACTAGACCTCTCTATGGCTACACCTTC
TRBJ2-1 NA TRBV24-1 NA CATSVGDGGPLYNEQFF TGTGCCACCAGTGTGGGTGATGGGGGACCCCTCTACAATGAGCAGTTCTTC
TRBJ2-7 few TRBV20-1 NA CSAGGGRYYEQYF TGCAGTGCAGGAGGGGGGAGGTACTACGAGCAGTACTTC
TRBJ2-4 NA TRBV7-9 NA CASSTTSPGDQYF TGTGCCAGCAGCACAACCTCGCCGGGGGATCAGTACTTC
TRBJ2-3 many TRBV12-3/TRBV12-4 NA CASSFGTDTQYF TGTGCCAGCAGCTTTGGCACAGATACGCAGTATTTT
TRBJ1-2 NA TRBV27 NA CASSFGGLVGYTF TGTGCCAGCAGTTTCGGGGGACTAGTCGGCTACACCTTC
TRBJ2-3 NA TRBV9 TRBD2 CTSSVGASGYTDTQYF TGTACCAGCAGCGTAGGGGCTAGCGGATACACAGATACGCAGTATTTT
TRBJ2-5 NA TRBV4-1 NA CASSHYDSGGETQYF TGCGCCAGCAGCCACTACGACAGTGGAGGAGAGACCCAGTACTTC